These 13 T cell receptor beta chains were all obtained from the same sample, sequenced in a study of blood T cell repertoires in COVID-19. Sequencing used immunoSEQ multiplex PCR; TCRdb keeps in-frame clones, though not all of them. The sample consists of about 190,000 clones, under 90% of them appearing once. Material for sequencing was peripheral blood. All receptors derive from a man aged 40-49 years with acute or convalescent COVID-19.

This clone was seen once. V gene TRBV6-5 combines with J gene TRBJ2-5; the D is unclear. The CDR3 is 13 residues long. Germline CDR1 reads MNHEY; CDR2 reads SVGAGI. Trimming shortened V by 0 bases and J by 4 bases, and 6 bases separated the two germline ends. The CDR3 reads CASSYSTIETQYF. The CDR3 nucleotides read TGTGCCAGCAGTTACTCAACTATAGAGACCCAGTACTTC.

The chain is built from TRBV12-3 or TRBV12-4 and TRBJ1-1, with D unclear. The ends were cut back, 5 bases at V and 7 bases at J, with 14 bases in the middle. CDR3 length: 13 residues. CDR3 nucleotide sequence: TGTGCCAGCAGTCCCAACACGGGAAATGAAGCTTTCTTT. This encodes CASSPNTGNEAFF.

V and J are TRBV19 and TRBJ2-7, with 11 bases that match TRBD2. Germline V gene sequence: CDR1 LNHDA, CDR2 SQIVND (reference sequence). V gave up 6 bases and J gave up 5 bases; unmatched junction bases: 6. The CDR3 spans 14 residues. DNA of the CDR3: TGTGCCAGTAGCCCGTGGACTAGCGGGCACGAGCAGTACTTC. Translating it yields CASSPWTSGHEQYF.

The J gene is TRBJ2-7, the V gene TRBV7-9, with 8 bases identical to TRBD2. J lost 4 bases, V lost 5 bases, and 7 bases had no gene match. Per germline, CDR1 SEHNR and CDR2 FQNEAQ (reference sequence). CDR3 size: 14 residues. CDR3 DNA: TGTGCCAGCAGCATCGGGACTAGGGGGTACGAGCAGTACTTC. It specifies CASSIGTRGYEQYF. Looking up the rest from reference TRBV7-9 and TRBJ2-7 gives the full variable domain: DTGVSQNPRHKITKRGQNVTFRCDPISEHNRLYWYRQTLGQGPEFLTYFQNEAQLEKSRLLSDRFSAERPKGSFSTLEIQRTEQGDSAMYLCASSIGTRGYEQYFGPGTRLTVT.

V is TRBV19 and J is TRBJ1-2, with D perhaps TRBD1 (5 bases). Germline CDR1 is LNHDA and CDR2 is SQIVND (reference sequence). This CDR3 is built from 13 residues. The V and J ends lost 1 base and 11 bases respectively, with 14 bases between them. The CDR3 nucleotides are TGTGCCAGTAGTATAGGGCGGGACGCCAGTTACACCTTC. Translation gives CASSIGRDASYTF.

The chain joins TRBV30 to TRBJ1-3; 7 bases are shared with TRBD1. CDR3 length: 16 amino acids. The germline CDR1 and CDR2 sequences are GTSNPN and SVGIG (reference sequence). V dropped 7 bases and J dropped 2; count of bases not matched to a gene: 14. Written as DNA, the CDR3 is TGTGCCTTAAACCCTTCAGGGGGTAGGACTGGAAACACCATATATTTT. Amino acids: CALNPSGGRTGNTIYF.

The chain uses TRBV2 and TRBJ2-1; TRBD2 aligns across 8 bases. The V gene's germline CDR1 is SNHLY and CDR2 FYNNEI. Trimming took 0 bases from V and 9 from J; bases not matched to a gene: 4. The CDR3 has 14 amino acids. In nucleotides, the CDR3 is TGTGCCAGCAGTGAAGCCGGCCGGGGGGGTGAGCAGTTCTTC. Translating it yields CASSEAGRGGEQFF.

This chain connects TRBV2 to TRBJ2-3, with D possibly matching TRBD1 (6 bases). This CDR3 contains 15 residues. CDR1 and CDR2 from the germline V gene are SNHLY and FYNNEI. Trimming left V 4 bases short and J 0 bases short, with 11 bases between. Written as DNA, the CDR3 is TGTGCCAGCAGTGCAGGGGCCCATAGCACAGATACGCAGTATTTT. Amino acid sequence: CASSAGAHSTDTQYF. Based on the CDR3 plus reference TRBV2 and TRBJ2-3, the full variable domain is EPEVTQTPSHQVTQMGQEVILRCVPISNHLYFYWYRQILGQKVEFLVSFYNNEISEKSEIFDDQFSVERPDGSNFTLKIRSTKLEDSAMYFCASSAGAHSTDTQYFGPGTRLTVL.

The V call is TRBV4-2, the J call TRBJ2-5, with 8 nucleotides matching TRBD2. The CDR3 spans 15 residues. The V and J ends lost 2 bases and 5 bases, in that order; junction bases with no gene match: 7. Germline values: CDR1 LGHNA, CDR2 YNFKEQ. The CDR3: CASSQRRGAGETQYF. CDR3 nucleotides: TGTGCCAGCAGCCAACGGCGGGGGGCGGGGGAGACCCAGTACTTC.

This chain links TRBV5-1 with TRBJ2-3, with D possibly being TRBD1 (6 bases). Trimming stripped 4 bases from V and 0 bases from J, with 9 bases between. CDR1 and CDR2 from the germline V gene are SGHRS and YFSETQ. The length of the CDR3 is 14 residues. The CDR3: CASSGGRSTDTQYF. CDR3 bases: TGCGCCAGCAGCGGGGGCCGGAGCACAGATACGCAGTATTTT.

This chain links TRBV5-1 with TRBJ1-1; the match to TRBD1 covers 8 bases. CDR3 length: 15 amino acids. Germline-derived CDR1 and CDR2 are SGHRS and YFSETQ. Trimming cost V 4 bases and J 0 bases; bases outside gene matches: 5. CDR3 protein: CASSPRQGMNTEAFF. The CDR3 bases are TGCGCCAGCAGCCCTCGACAGGGGATGAACACTGAAGCTTTCTTT.

The chain recombines TRBV18 with TRBJ1-2; 7 positions agree with TRBD1. V shed 10 bases, J shed 10 bases, and the junction held 12 bases outside the gene matches. Germline lookup yields CDR1 KGHSH and CDR2 LQKENI. CDR3 length: 12 amino acids. The CDR3 here is CAIPPRDSIYTF. For the CDR3, the DNA is TGTGCCATCCCCCCCAGGGACAGTATCTACACCTTC. Full variable domain (outside the CDR3, taken from reference TRBV18 and TRBJ1-2): NAGVMQNPRHLVRRRGQEARLRCSPMKGHSHVYWYRQLPEEGLKFMVYLQKENIIDESGMPKERFSAEFPKEGPSILRIQQVVRGDSAAYFCAIPPRDSIYTFGSGTRLTVV.

This chain connects TRBV10-1 to TRBJ1-1; the match to TRBD1 covers 9 bases. CDR1 and CDR2 from the germline V gene are WNHNN and SYGVQD (reference sequence). The V and J ends lost 2 bases and 0 bases, in that order; junction bases with no gene match: 7. CDR3 length: 17 amino acids. The CDR3 nucleotides are TGCGCCAGCAGTGAGGTCAGGACAGGGGCTATGAACACTGAAGCTTTCTTT. It yields the protein CASSEVRTGAMNTEAFF.